The 18 T cell receptor beta chains reported below all come from one sample, sequenced in a study of blood T cell repertoires in COVID-19. Using immunoSEQ multiplex PCR, the repertoire was profiled, and TCRdb retains in-frame clones only, with some absent. The sample carries around 310,000 clones, 90% recorded once. Material for sequencing was peripheral blood. These receptors came from a woman in her 40s with COVID-19, enrolled during active disease.

The CDR3, as DNA: TGTGCCAGCAGCCGAATCAGGGCCTACGAGCAGTACTTC. It specifies CASSRIRAYEQYF. The chain joins TRBV3-1 (or the pseudogene TRBV3-2) to TRBJ2-7; the D gene is possibly TRBD1 (5 bases). V lost 4 bases to trimming and J lost 2 bases, with 9 bases between them. The CDR3 covers 13 residues. Germline CDR1 is LGHDT and CDR2 is YNNKEL (reference sequence).

The chain has TRBV27 and TRBJ2-7, with 7 bases identical to TRBD2. The J segment lost 0 bases and the V segment lost 3 bases, leaving 11 bases of the junction unmatched. The CDR3 is 17 amino acids. The V gene's germline CDR1 is MNHEY and CDR2 SMNVEV (reference sequence). CDR3 region: CASSFRPSGAYSYEQYF. The CDR3 DNA is TGTGCCAGCAGTTTTCGCCCTAGCGGAGCATACTCCTACGAGCAGTACTTC.

CDR3 region: CARFEFQKPNYGYTF. DNA of the CDR3: TGTGCCAGGTTTGAATTCCAGAAACCTAACTATGGCTACACCTTC. The chain carries TRBV28 and TRBJ1-2; D gene uncertain. Deletions cut 9 bases from V and 0 bases from J, with 17 bases between. The germline gives CDR1 MDHEN, CDR2 SYDVKM. This CDR3 is built from 15 residues.

This chain connects TRBV5-1 to TRBJ2-7; 7 nucleotides agree with TRBD2. V shed 0 bases and J 5 bases; nucleotides not matched to a gene: 8. Germline CDR1 reads SGHRS; CDR2 reads YFSETQ. This CDR3 region has 15 residues. CDR3 residues: CASSLGSLAGDEQYF. The CDR3 nucleotides read TGCGCCAGCAGCTTGGGAAGTTTGGCGGGGGACGAGCAGTACTTC.

This chain uses TRBV30 with TRBJ2-7; D gene uncertain. The germline CDR1 and CDR2 sequences are GTSNPN and SVGIG (reference sequence). The CDR3 covers 13 residues. The V end lost 3 bases, the J end lost 6 bases, and 15 bases lay between the germline ends. The CDR3 is CAWRKTSPGEQYF. The CDR3 DNA sequence: TGTGCCTGGAGAAAGACGTCGCCGGGCGAGCAGTACTTC.

This chain links TRBV4-2 with TRBJ1-1; 8 nucleotides line up with TRBD1. V shed 3 bases, J shed 5 bases, and the junction held 8 bases outside the gene matches. Germline CDR1 reads LGHNA; CDR2 reads YNFKEQ. The CDR3 is 15 residues long. The CDR3 reads CASSHTQGAETEAFF. The DNA of the CDR3 is TGTGCCAGCAGCCATACTCAGGGGGCTGAGACTGAAGCTTTCTTT.

This clone was seen once. V gene TRBV27 combines with J gene TRBJ1-6; D is ambiguous. Germline CDR1 MNHEY, CDR2 SMNVEV (reference sequence). The length of the CDR3 is 14 residues. Trimming stripped 6 bases from V and 8 bases from J, with 14 bases between. Here the CDR3 reads CASSAGPRDSPLHF. CDR3 nucleotides: TGTGCCAGCAGCGCGGGCCCTAGGGATTCACCCCTCCACTTT.

V is TRBV10-3 and J is TRBJ2-5; D is perhaps TRBD1 (8 bases). With 11 bases removed from V and 4 bases from J, the gap between germline ends came to 20 bases. This CDR3 region has 14 residues. Germline V gives CDR1 ENHRY, CDR2 SYGVKD. This CDR3 reads CAAKQGGAGETQYF. DNA of the CDR3: TGTGCCGCTAAACAGGGGGGGGCCGGAGAGACCCAGTACTTC.

The chain is built from TRBV6-5 and TRBJ1-4, with D perhaps TRBD1 (6 bases). CDR3 size: 14 residues. The V end lost 5 bases, the J end lost 11 bases, and 18 bases lay between the germline ends. Germline CDR1 reads MNHEY; CDR2 reads SVGAGI. CDR3 sequence reads: CASSLFGGAEKLFF. The CDR3 region has the DNA TGTGCCAGCAGTCTGTTTGGGGGCGCGGAGAAACTGTTTTTT.

The chain joins TRBV23-1 to TRBJ1-5; TRBD1 might be the D (6 bases). TRBV23-1 is sorted into the ORF group, with uncertain function. CDR3 length: 13 amino acids. V was pared by 11 bases and J by 5 bases, with 16 bases between. The CDR3 here is CAGRRGADQPQHF. In DNA form, the CDR3 reads TGCGCCGGCCGACGGGGGGCTGATCAGCCCCAGCATTTT.

The rearrangement uses TRBV10-3 and TRBJ1-1; D gene ambiguous. Between the trimmed V and J ends, which lost 4 bases and 1 base, there was a span of 4 bases. Germline V gene data show CDR1 as ENHRY and CDR2 as SYGVKD. The CDR3 sequence is 12 residues long. The CDR3 loop is CAISGGNTEAFF. CDR3 bases: TGTGCCATCAGTGGAGGGAACACTGAAGCTTTCTTT.

V gene TRBV9 combines with J gene TRBJ2-5; 7 bases match TRBD2. The V gene end was trimmed by 4 bases and the J gene end by 3 bases; junction bases not matched to a gene: 9. Germline-derived CDR1 and CDR2 are SGDLS and YYNGEE. The CDR3 consists of 15 residues. In nucleotides, the CDR3 is TGTGCCAGCAGCCCCCACGGCCTAGCGGAAGAGACCCAGTACTTC. This encodes CASSPHGLAEETQYF.

V and J are TRBV28 and TRBJ1-5, with D maybe TRBD1 (5 bases). The germline V gene has CDR1 MDHEN and CDR2 SYDVKM. The CDR3 covers 16 residues. Between the trimmed V and J ends, which lost 5 bases and 0 bases, there was a span of 14 bases. The CDR3 is CASSGPDRHSNQPQHF. The CDR3, as DNA: TGTGCCAGCAGTGGACCCGACAGACATAGCAATCAGCCCCAGCATTTT.

The chain employs TRBV6-5 and TRBJ1-4; D is uncertain. V was cut by 6 bases and J by 4 bases, with 15 bases left in between. The CDR3 extends over 15 amino acids. Germline CDR1 and CDR2: MNHEY and SVGAGI. CDR3 amino acids: CASRPAAVVNEKLFF. CDR3 sequence (DNA): TGTGCCAGCAGGCCTGCAGCGGTTGTTAATGAAAAACTGTTTTTT.

The V gene is TRBV18, the J gene TRBJ2-7, with D possibly matching TRBD2 (6 bases). CDR1 and CDR2 (germline): KGHSH, LQKENI. Trimming shortened V by 3 bases and J by 2 bases, and 23 bases separated the two germline ends. The CDR3 contains 18 residues. The DNA of the CDR3 is TGTGCCAGCTCACCTCTCGGGGGTTCCAGCGGTGATGCCTACGAGCAGTACTTC. As protein: CASSPLGGSSGDAYEQYF.

The V call is TRBV6-5, the J call TRBJ1-1, with D maybe TRBD1 (5 bases). The germline V gene has CDR1 MNHEY and CDR2 SVGAGI. The CDR3 contains 13 residues. V dropped 5 bases and J dropped 1 base, with 8 bases sitting between them. CDR3 amino acids: CASSQTGNTEAFF. CDR3 coding DNA: TGTGCCAGCAGTCAAACAGGGAACACTGAAGCTTTCTTT.

The CDR3 loop reads CASSLWTSGDYNEQFF. Here the CDR3 DNA reads TGTGCCAGCAGCCTTTGGACTAGCGGAGACTACAATGAGCAGTTCTTC. V usage is TRBV3-1 (or the pseudogene TRBV3-2) and J usage is TRBJ2-1; TRBD2 agrees at 10 bases. Germline V gene sequence: CDR1 LGHDT, CDR2 YNNKEL (reference sequence). V lost 4 bases and J lost 3; bases outside the gene matches: 6. This CDR3 spans 16 amino acids.

The V call is TRBV4-3, the J call TRBJ1-4; perhaps TRBD1 as D (5 bases). CDR1 LGHNA and CDR2 YSLEER come from the germline V gene. Trimming took off 1 base at V and 8 bases at J, with 17 bases between the two ends. The CDR3 runs 16 residues. CDR3 nucleotides: TGCGCCAGCAGCCAAGTTTTCGGAGGGGAGGACGAAAAACTGTTTTTT. This translates into CASSQVFGGEDEKLFF.